The clone carrying this T cell receptor beta chain was detected only a few times. This record comes from a study of blood T cell repertoires in COVID-19. The germline gives CDR1 LNHDA, CDR2 SQIVND (reference sequence). The CDR3 covers 14 residues. J lost 4 bases, V lost 5 bases, and 7 bases had no gene match. Patients of the Seattle cohort, enrolled during active infection, were followed longitudinally. Profiled with immunoSEQ multiplex PCR; TCRdb holds only in-frame clones, not every one. The repertoire holds about 180,000 clones, with over 70% as singletons. This clonotype was sampled from a woman in her thirties or forties with COVID-19, enrolled during active disease. The rearrangement links TRBV19 to TRBJ2-7; TRBD1 aligns across 8 bases. Sequenced material: peripheral blood. CDR3 nucleotides: TGTGCCAGTAGTGGCCGGGACAGGTGGTACGAGCAGTACTTC. The encoded protein is CASSGRDRWYEQYF. The variable domain in full, with the rest retrieved from reference TRBV19 and TRBJ2-7, is DGGITQSPKYLFRKEGQNVTLSCEQNLNHDAMYWYRQDPGQGLRLIYYSQIVNDFQKGDIAEGYSVSREKKESFPLTVTSAQKNPTAFYLCASSGRDRWYEQYFGPGTRLTVT.